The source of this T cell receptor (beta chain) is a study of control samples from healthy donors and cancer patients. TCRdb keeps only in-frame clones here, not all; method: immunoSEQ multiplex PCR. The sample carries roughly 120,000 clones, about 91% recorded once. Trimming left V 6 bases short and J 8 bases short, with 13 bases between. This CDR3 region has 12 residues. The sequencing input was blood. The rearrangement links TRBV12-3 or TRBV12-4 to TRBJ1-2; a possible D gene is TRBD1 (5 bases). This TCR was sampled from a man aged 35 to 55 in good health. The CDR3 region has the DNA TGTGCCAGCAGCTCAGGGACGAAGGGCTACACCTTC. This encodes CASSSGTKGYTF.